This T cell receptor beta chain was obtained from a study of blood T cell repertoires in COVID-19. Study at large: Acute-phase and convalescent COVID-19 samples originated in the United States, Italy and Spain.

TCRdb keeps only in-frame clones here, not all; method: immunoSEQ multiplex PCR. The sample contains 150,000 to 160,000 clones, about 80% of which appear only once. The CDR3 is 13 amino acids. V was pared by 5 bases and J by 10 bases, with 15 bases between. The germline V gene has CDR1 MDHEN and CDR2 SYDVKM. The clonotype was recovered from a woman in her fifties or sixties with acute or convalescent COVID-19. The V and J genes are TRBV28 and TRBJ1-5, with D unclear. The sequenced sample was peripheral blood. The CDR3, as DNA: TGTGCCAGCAGTACCCGGGGAGGGCTACCCCAGCATTTT. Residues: CASSTRGGLPQHF.